The entry below gives a single TCR beta chain sequence along with its context. Its cognate antigen is unknown. Germline lookup yields CDR1 MNHNS and CDR2 SASEGT. The germline V and J ends were trimmed by 0 bases and 6 bases, with 14 bases remaining between them. This CDR3 is built from 15 residues. At the Johns Hopkins FTIC core, DNA taken from cultured CD4+ T cells was sequenced by way of the Oncomine TCR Beta short-read assay. TCRdb re-derived calls from the PCR reads in MiXCR, one entry per CDR3 protein. This sample has some 20,000 distinct CDR3 sequences; around 43% occur once, and the top ten carry approximately 20%. The data are from a study of vaccination and CD4 T cells after COVID-19. Treatment here: approximately 9-day PBMC culture with coronavirus spike peptide pools or control peptides (ViraFEST assay). General observations from the study: Only post-vaccination samples contained a median approximately 90% of the reactive clones in convalescent patients.

The chain is built from TRBV6-1 and TRBJ1-2; weak D call: TRBD1 (5 bases). This clonotype was obtained from a human donor who received a COVID-19 vaccine. This material consisted of CD4+ T cells from blood, cultured in vitro, taken before SARS-CoV-2 vaccination. CDR3 sequence: CASSEAWRGPDGYTF. In DNA form, the CDR3 reads TGTGCCAGCAGTGAAGCATGGAGGGGTCCGGATGGCTACACCTTC.